This is a list of T cell receptor beta chains from one sample in a study of T cell responses to AZD1222 COVID-19 vaccine. TCRdb's copy holds only in-frame clones and misses some; the assay was immunoSEQ multiplex PCR. The sample holds 100,000 to 150,000 clones, 85% to 90% seen once. The material was peripheral blood, obtained on day 0 of AZD1222 vaccination. These TCRs come from an adult in good health. Both conserved end residues are part of each CDR3. Each record gives: clone size, CDR3 length, D gene, V gene, J gene, CDR3 protein, CDR3 DNA. A D gene is named only where the DNA matches it firmly. Clone size is shown for a subset of rows, as once, few, many or a class of expanded clone.

NA	18	NA	TRBV5-1	TRBJ2-6	CASRGTGRLDSGANVLTF	TGCGCCAGCAGGGGAACAGGACGTCTAGACTCTGGGGCCAACGTCCTGACTTTC
NA	13	NA	TRBV10-3	TRBJ2-7	CATSFAGPDEQYF	TGTGCCACATCGTTCGCGGGGCCGGACGAGCAGTACTTC
NA	14	NA	TRBV7-2	TRBJ1-2	CASSGGRGFTGYTF	TGTGCCAGCAGCGGGGGACGGGGTTTTACTGGCTACACCTTC
NA	14	NA	TRBV4-3	TRBJ1-6	CASSQVTPNSPLHF	TGCGCCAGCAGCCAAGTGACACCTAATTCACCCCTCCACTTT
NA	15	TRBD1	TRBV6-5	TRBJ1-1	CASSSRDRGRREAFF	TGTGCCAGCAGCTCGCGAGACAGGGGACGGCGTGAAGCTTTCTTT
NA	16	TRBD1	TRBV5-1	TRBJ1-6	CASSFFPGQGNSPLHF	TGCGCCAGCAGCTTTTTCCCGGGACAGGGCAATTCACCCCTCCACTTT
NA	14	NA	TRBV30	TRBJ2-5	CAWSASTGRETQYF	TGTGCCTGGAGTGCCTCAACGGGCCGCGAGACCCAGTACTTC
NA	14	TRBD1	TRBV5-6	TRBJ1-6	CASSRDSGGSPLHF	TGTGCCAGCAGCAGGGACAGCGGCGGGTCACCCCTCCACTTT
NA	14	NA	TRBV9	TRBJ1-1	CASSVGRGKTEAFF	TGTGCCAGCAGCGTAGGAAGAGGGAAGACTGAAGCTTTCTTT
NA	15	TRBD1	TRBV27	TRBJ1-1	CASSYKQGRSTEAFF	TGTGCCAGCAGTTACAAACAGGGGAGAAGCACTGAAGCTTTCTTT
NA	14	NA	TRBV6-5	TRBJ1-3	CASSKSRSGNTIYF	TGTGCCAGCAGTAAGAGTAGGTCTGGAAACACCATATATTTT
NA	18	NA	TRBV6-2/TRBV6-3	TRBJ1-3	CASSARGKTQGAGNTIYF	TGTGCCAGCAGTGCTCGGGGAAAGACACAGGGCGCTGGAAACACCATATATTTT
NA	15	TRBD1	TRBV6-5	TRBJ2-1	CASITGGSSYNEQFF	TGTGCCAGCATCACAGGGGGCAGCTCCTACAATGAGCAGTTCTTC
once	13	NA	TRBV18	TRBJ1-5	CASSPDQGQPQHF	TGTGCCAGCTCACCAGATCAGGGCCAGCCCCAGCATTTT
NA	14	NA	TRBV6-2/TRBV6-3	TRBJ2-7	CASSPQEKIYEQYF	TGTGCCAGCAGTCCCCAGGAGAAAATATACGAGCAGTACTTC
NA	15	NA	TRBV6-2/TRBV6-3	TRBJ2-3	CASSLAGGRGDTQYF	TGTGCCAGCAGTTTGGCCGGGGGGCGAGGGGATACGCAGTATTTT
NA	12	NA	TRBV5-4	TRBJ1-2	CASSLEIVGYTF	TGTGCCAGCAGCTTGGAGATAGTGGGCTACACCTTC
once	15	TRBD1	TRBV5-1	TRBJ1-5	CASSPGDREVQPQHF	TGCGCCAGCAGCCCAGGGGACAGGGAGGTTCAGCCCCAGCATTTT
NA	14	NA	TRBV18	TRBJ1-2	CASSPTSGGGDYTF	TGTGCCAGCTCACCCACTTCGGGAGGAGGTGACTACACCTTC
NA	13	NA	TRBV1	TRBJ1-3	CTSSDPPTNTIYF	TGCACCAGCAGCGACCCACCCACGAACACCATATATTTT
NA	14	TRBD1	TRBV10-3	TRBJ1-1	CAIKGQGAGTEAFF	TGTGCCATCAAGGGACAGGGGGCAGGCACTGAAGCTTTCTTT
NA	16	TRBD1	TRBV2	TRBJ1-1	CASSEMRGTGVSEAFF	TGTGCCAGCAGTGAAATGCGTGGGACAGGGGTATCTGAAGCTTTCTTT
NA	11	NA	TRBV6-6	TRBJ1-1	CASSFITEAFF	TGTGCCAGCAGTTTTATCACTGAAGCTTTCTTT
NA	13	NA	TRBV5-1	TRBJ1-3	CASSGGTENTIYF	TGCGCCAGCAGTGGGGGCACCGAAAACACCATATATTTT
once	14	NA	TRBV4-2	TRBJ2-1	CASSQGDPTDEQFF	TGTGCCAGCAGCCAAGGAGACCCGACGGATGAGCAGTTCTTC
NA	16	NA	TRBV4-1	TRBJ2-7	CASSQEPGPSTYEQYF	TGCGCCAGCAGCCAGGAACCCGGGCCCTCCACCTACGAGCAGTACTTC
once	16	NA	TRBV6-2/TRBV6-3	TRBJ1-5	CASSRYLFGGDQPQHF	TGTGCCAGCAGTCGCTATCTTTTCGGGGGTGACCAGCCCCAGCATTTT
NA	16	NA	TRBV5-6	TRBJ2-3	CASLPRGRKLTDTQYF	TGTGCCAGTCTTCCCCGGGGCAGAAAACTCACAGATACGCAGTATTTT
NA	13	TRBD2	TRBV5-4	TRBJ2-7	CASSLGEGFEQYF	TGTGCCAGCAGCTTAGGGGAGGGGTTCGAGCAGTACTTC
NA	13	TRBD1	TRBV11-3	TRBJ1-1	CASSPQGQGEAFF	TGTGCCAGCAGCCCCCAGGGACAGGGTGAAGCTTTCTTT
NA	16	TRBD1	TRBV7-9	TRBJ1-5	CASSLMTGGMWQPQHF	TGTGCCAGCAGCCTTATGACAGGGGGAATGTGGCAGCCCCAGCATTTT
NA	15	NA	TRBV5-4	TRBJ2-2	CASSLGWGNTGELFF	TGTGCCAGCAGCTTGGGATGGGGGAACACCGGGGAGCTGTTTTTT
NA	16	NA	TRBV5-8	TRBJ2-2	CASSLARVMNTGELFF	TGTGCCAGCAGCTTGGCCCGGGTGATGAACACCGGGGAGCTGTTTTTT
NA	16	NA	TRBV5-4	TRBJ2-3	CASSLPGPRGADTQYF	TGTGCCAGCAGCTTACCAGGGCCCCGGGGGGCTGATACGCAGTATTTT